What follows are 8 T cell receptor beta chains derived from one specimen sequenced in a study of blood T cell repertoires in COVID-19. Here immunoSEQ multiplex PCR was the method, and the copy in TCRdb shows in-frame clones only, minus some. The table shows about 300,000 clones, with nearly 90% occurring only once. The sample comprised PBMCs or T cells enriched from blood (not recorded which). These receptors came from a woman aged 25 to 39 who had recovered from COVID-19.

The J gene is TRBJ2-7, the V gene TRBV6-6, with 7 bases that match TRBD1. After removal of 7 bases from V and 5 bases from J, the junction contained 11 bases not matched to a gene. Per germline, CDR1 MNHNY and CDR2 SVGAGI (reference sequence). CDR3 length: 14 amino acids. CDR3 sequence: CASNPRGQVHEQYF. The CDR3 nucleotides are TGTGCCAGCAATCCCCGAGGACAGGTCCACGAGCAGTACTTC.

The rearrangement uses TRBV6-2 or TRBV6-3 and TRBJ2-3, with TRBD1 as a possible D gene (5 bases). The V and J ends lost 4 bases and 0 bases respectively, with 8 bases between them. Germline V gene lookup returns CDR1 MNHEY and CDR2 SVGEGT. This CDR3 contains 14 residues. The DNA of the CDR3 is TGTGCCAGCAGTTGGGGCCCGAGCACAGATACGCAGTATTTT. It yields the protein CASSWGPSTDTQYF.

The chain has TRBV10-3 and TRBJ1-5, with D perhaps matching TRBD1 (6 bases). The CDR3 is made up of 13 amino acids. Trimming stripped 10 bases from V and 3 bases from J, with 13 bases between. Per germline, CDR1 ENHRY and CDR2 SYGVKD. The CDR3 is CATTRTVNQPQHF. DNA of the CDR3: TGTGCCACTACACGGACAGTCAATCAGCCCCAGCATTTT.

The gene calls are TRBV5-1 and TRBJ2-1; D uncertain. The V and J ends lost 0 bases and 9 bases respectively, with 13 bases between them. The CDR3 contains 14 residues. CDR1 is SGHRS and CDR2 is YFSETQ in the germline V gene. CDR3 sequence reads: CASSLAGVSGEQFF. For the CDR3, the DNA is TGCGCCAGCAGCTTGGCCGGAGTTTCTGGTGAGCAGTTCTTC.

The chain recombines TRBV5-6 with TRBJ1-6, with 7 bases fitting TRBD1. With V trimmed by 4 bases and J by 7 bases, 5 bases remained unmatched. Germline lookup yields CDR1 SGHDT and CDR2 YYEEEE. The CDR3 covers 14 residues. CDR3: CASSPGQQNSPLHF. In DNA form, the CDR3 reads TGTGCCAGCAGCCCGGGACAGCAAAATTCACCCCTCCACTTT.

The V and J genes are TRBV5-1 and TRBJ1-1, with TRBD1 matching over 9 bases. Germline CDR1 is SGHRS and CDR2 is YFSETQ. The V segment lost 4 bases and the J segment 3 bases; nucleotides outside the gene matches: 10. This CDR3 has 16 amino acids. The CDR3 DNA reads TGCGCCAGCAGCCCAGGTACAGGGGGCGTTGACACTGAAGCTTTCTTT. Translation: CASSPGTGGVDTEAFF.

This clone came up a few times. The V and J genes are TRBV20-1 and TRBJ1-1; D is undetermined. The CDR3 is 11 residues long. Germline V gene lookup returns CDR1 DFQATT and CDR2 SNEGSKA (reference sequence). The CDR3 spells CTARADTEAFF. As DNA, the CDR3 is TGCACCGCTAGGGCAGACACTGAAGCTTTCTTT.

The chain carries TRBV5-1 and TRBJ2-5, with D maybe TRBD1 (6 bases). CDR1 and CDR2 (germline): SGHRS, YFSETQ. Trimming shortened V by 0 bases and J by 4 bases, and 13 bases separated the two germline ends. The CDR3 loop spans 15 amino acids. The CDR3 nucleotides read TGCGCCAGCAGCTTGGGGGCCAGGGGACGAGAGACCCAGTACTTC. This codes for CASSLGARGRETQYF.